Each of the 21 T cell receptor beta chains below was sequenced from the same sample in a study of identical twins (dated by TCRdb to about 2016). The protocol used for the library was 5' RACE. The run used an Illumina HiSeq 2000. In-frame beta chains were kept once TCRdb had trimmed the public reads at Q25 with fastp and called clones with MiXCR. Merged by CDR3 protein, the rows form single entries marked with the most common genes and DNA. The sample records around 1.7 million distinct CDR3 sequences, 25% to 35% of which are singletons. Approximately 0.29% of the sample is in the top ten clones. The sequenced sample consisted of cord blood. Receptors originate from a newborn girl in good health.

The chain recombines TRBV6-5 with TRBJ2-1, with 9 bases aligning to TRBD1. Germline values: CDR1 MNHEY, CDR2 SVGAGI. The CDR3 runs 15 residues. V was pared by 0 bases and J by 9 bases, with 6 bases of the junction left unmatched. This CDR3 reads CASSYSGQGLSEQFF. Here the CDR3 DNA reads TGTGCCAGCAGTTACTCTGGACAGGGGCTGAGTGAGCAGTTCTTC.

V gene TRBV7-2 combines with J gene TRBJ2-7; D unresolved. V dropped 3 bases and J dropped 4 bases, with 13 bases sitting between them. The CDR3 has 14 amino acids. Germline V lookup: CDR1 SGHTA, CDR2 FQGNSA. The CDR3 reads CTSSFSSGPYEQYF. The DNA for the CDR3 is TGTACCAGCAGCTTTTCCTCAGGCCCTTACGAGCAGTACTTC. The full variable domain, rest sourced from reference TRBV7-2 and TRBJ2-7, is GAGVSQSPSNKVTEKGKDVELRCDPISGHTALYWYRQSLGQGLEFLIYFQGNSAPDKSGLPSDRFSAERTGGSVSTLTIQRTQQEDSAVYLCTSSFSSGPYEQYFGPGTRLTVT.

This clonotype was counted between two and nine times. The J gene is TRBJ1-2, the V gene TRBV12-3 or TRBV12-4, with TRBD1 as a possible D gene (5 bases). The CDR3 is 11 amino acids. With 8 bases removed from V and 7 bases from J, the gap between germline ends came to 11 bases. CDR3 sequence: CASGGARGYTF. Here the CDR3 DNA reads TGTGCCAGCGGAGGGGCGCGTGGCTACACCTTC.

This clonotype was observed at least ten times. The chain employs TRBV29-1 and TRBJ2-1; D gene unclear. The CDR3 runs 16 residues. Germline V gives CDR1 SQVTM, CDR2 ANQGSEA. V lost 0 bases and J 2 bases, leaving 14 bases between the germline ends. CDR3 nucleotides: TGCAGCGTTGAAGATCCGGCGGCCAGAGCCTACAATGAGCAGTTCTTC. It is translated as CSVEDPAARAYNEQFF.

The J gene is TRBJ2-3, the V gene TRBV19, with no clear D. Germline CDR1 LNHDA, CDR2 SQIVND (reference sequence). This CDR3 has 12 residues. V was shortened by 5 bases and J by 9 bases, with 12 bases between the two germline ends. CDR3 coding DNA: TGTGCCAGTAGTCACCAGGTTGGAACGCAGTATTTT. It is translated as CASSHQVGTQYF.

The V gene is TRBV7-2, the J gene TRBJ2-6; 7 bases agree with TRBD2. CDR1 is SGHTA and CDR2 is FQGNSA in the germline V gene. The CDR3 length is 19 residues. The V gene end was trimmed by 2 bases and the J gene end by 4 bases; junction bases not matched to a gene: 14. CDR3 protein: CASSLYGLVSSSGANVLTF. CDR3 DNA sequence: TGTGCCAGCAGCTTATATGGACTAGTTAGTTCGTCGGGGGCCAACGTCCTGACTTTC.

This clonotype has only a few counts. The chain has TRBV12-3 or TRBV12-4 and TRBJ2-1; perhaps TRBD2 as D (5 bases). The tail of the sequence fits TRBJ2-7 better, so the J call may be wrong. CDR3 length: 14 amino acids. The CDR3, as DNA: TGTGCCAGCAGCCGGACTCGGTCCTACAATGAGCAGTACTTC. Translating gives CASSRTRSYNEQYF.

This clonotype came up a few times. This chain joins TRBV27 and TRBJ2-4, with D possibly TRBD2 on 6 matching bases. The J call is doubtful: the DNA matches TRBJ2-7 better. Germline values: CDR1 MNHEY, CDR2 SMNVEV (reference sequence). This CDR3 region has 13 residues. This CDR3 is CARQFSGPYEQYF. The CDR3 region has the DNA TGTGCCAGACAATTTAGCGGACCTTACGAGCAGTACTTC.

The chain employs TRBV10-3 and TRBJ1-1, with D unclear. The CDR3 length is 14 residues. CDR1 is ENHRY and CDR2 is SYGVKD in the germline V gene. V gave up 3 bases and J gave up 5 bases, with 13 bases separating them. The DNA for the CDR3 is TGTGCCATCAGTGATTTGGGCGTCTTAACTGAAGCTTTCTTT. Its protein product is CAISDLGVLTEAFF.

This clonotype was detected only a few times. V and J are TRBV9 and TRBJ2-1; 12 nucleotides line up with TRBD2. After removal of 0 bases from V and 7 bases from J, the junction contained 8 bases not matched to a gene. The germline CDR1 and CDR2 sequences are SGDLS and YYNGEE. This CDR3 region has 17 residues. Here the CDR3 reads CASSVEASGRAWNEQFF. CDR3 DNA sequence: TGTGCCAGCAGCGTAGAGGCTAGCGGGAGGGCCTGGAATGAGCAGTTCTTC.

V and J are TRBV6-6 and TRBJ1-2; maybe TRBD1 (6 bases). CDR1 MNHNY and CDR2 SVGAGI come from the germline V gene (reference sequence). The CDR3 is made up of 15 amino acids. The V gene lost 5 bases and the J gene lost 0 bases, with 13 bases spanning the gap. The CDR3 spells CASSDGTNTNYGYTF. CDR3 nucleotide sequence: TGTGCCAGCAGTGATGGGACAAACACTAACTATGGCTACACCTTC.

The table lists this clonotype with a few counts. The chain recombines TRBV25-1 with TRBJ1-2, with D maybe TRBD1 (5 bases). The V end was cut by 1 base, the J end by 8 bases, with 14 bases between. Germline V gene lookup returns CDR1 MGHDK and CDR2 SYGVNS. This CDR3 has 14 residues. The DNA of the CDR3 is TGTGCCAGCAGTGAATCCTCCTCATGGGACGGCTACACCTTC. This translates into CASSESSSWDGYTF.

The chain uses TRBV2 and TRBJ1-2; 8 bases match TRBD1. Trimming took 6 bases from V and 8 from J; bases not matched to a gene: 11. CDR1 is SNHLY and CDR2 is FYNNEI in the germline V gene. CDR3 length equals 14 residues. The CDR3 is CASRADRVAGGYTF. The CDR3, as DNA: TGTGCCAGCAGGGCGGACAGGGTTGCAGGCGGCTACACCTTC.

This clonotype appeared a few times. The chain recombines TRBV20-1 with TRBJ1-2, with 10 bases identical to TRBD1. The germline gives CDR1 DFQATT, CDR2 SNEGSKA (reference sequence). V was pared by 4 bases and J by 0 bases, with 5 bases of the junction left unmatched. The CDR3 spans 15 residues. Written as DNA, the CDR3 is TGCAGTGCTAAGGGGACAGGGGACGCTAACTATGGCTACACCTTC. Protein sequence: CSAKGTGDANYGYTF.

This chain connects TRBV12-3 or TRBV12-4 to TRBJ2-7; weak D call: TRBD1 (6 bases). V lost 3 bases to trimming and J lost 0 bases, with 9 bases between them. CDR3 size: 14 residues. For the CDR3, the DNA is TGTGCCAGCAGTTTTGAAGGGGGCTCCTACGAGCAGTACTTC. Translation: CASSFEGGSYEQYF.

Of note for this clonotype: Mismatch with germline at one junction end may stem from a read error. The V call is TRBV9, the J call TRBJ2-1; TRBD2 agrees at 8 bases. CDR1 is SGDLS, CDR2 YYNGEE, per germline. The CDR3 has 16 residues. For the CDR3, the DNA is TGTGCCGGCAGCGTAGTCGCGGGGGGCTCCTACAATGAGCAGTTCTTC. The encoded protein is CAGSVVAGGSYNEQFF.

The rearrangement joins TRBV20-1 to TRBJ1-1; no clear D gene. The CDR3 length is 12 residues. Trimming took 3 bases from V and 5 from J, leaving 10 bases between them. The germline V gene encodes CDR1 DFQATT and CDR2 SNEGSKA (reference sequence). The CDR3 here is CSASGDWTEAFF. CDR3 coding DNA: TGCAGTGCTAGTGGGGATTGGACTGAAGCTTTCTTT.

This chain links TRBV10-3 with TRBJ2-6; 10 bases match TRBD2. The germline V gene encodes CDR1 ENHRY and CDR2 SYGVKD. The CDR3 sequence is 16 residues long. V lost 8 bases to trimming and J lost 4 bases; unmatched junction nucleotides: 8. The CDR3 region is CAILPGLAKGANVLTF. The CDR3, as DNA: TGTGCCATCCTACCGGGACTAGCGAAAGGGGCCAACGTCCTGACTTTC.

The chain combines TRBV29-1 with TRBJ1-1; TRBD1 is a possible D gene (5 bases). The V end was cut by 7 bases, the J end by 6 bases, with 15 bases between. CDR1 is SQVTM, CDR2 ANQGSEA, per germline. CDR3 length: 12 residues. The CDR3 reads CSATDGTAEAFF. The CDR3 DNA follows: TGCAGCGCCACGGACGGGACTGCTGAAGCTTTCTTT.

This clonotype was seen repeatedly, ten times or more. CDR3 nucleotides: TGCAGTGCTAGATATGGCGGGGACACTGAAGCTTTCTTT. It specifies CSARYGGDTEAFF. The chain has TRBV20-1 and TRBJ1-1; D is uncertain. Germline lookup yields CDR1 DFQATT and CDR2 SNEGSKA (reference sequence). The CDR3 covers 13 residues. V dropped 2 bases and J dropped 3 bases, with 10 bases sitting between them.

This clonotype has just a few counts. V usage is TRBV27 and J usage is TRBJ2-7, with D possibly being TRBD1 (6 bases). The CDR3 runs 14 residues. CDR1 MNHEY and CDR2 SMNVEV come from the germline V gene (reference sequence). The ends were cut back, 3 bases at V and 0 bases at J, with 9 bases in the middle. In nucleotides, the CDR3 is TGTGCCAGCAGTTTCGTGGACAGCTCCTACGAGCAGTACTTC. The encoded protein is CASSFVDSSYEQYF.